This TCR beta chain was documented in a study of OX40 agonist ivuxolimab in advanced cancers. For the study at large: Ivuxolimab is a fully human IgG2 antibody that activates OX40 (CD134). Enrollees could have had prior anti-PD-1, anti-PD-L1 or anti-CTLA-4 therapy, which more than 30% had received. The dose-escalation cohort was about 83% male, with a mean age of around 60 years, ranging roughly 20 to 80.

Germline lookup yields CDR1 MNHEY and CDR2 SMNVEV (reference sequence). This CDR3 has 18 residues. V lost 5 bases, J lost 8 bases, and 17 bases stayed unmatched. Clones were read by immunoSEQ multiplex PCR, and TCRdb kept only the in-frame ones, dropping some. The sample has roughly 53,000 clones, approximately 90% seen once. This chain links TRBV27 with TRBJ2-1; 11 nucleotides line up with TRBD2. The specimen was CD4+ or CD8+ T cells sorted from blood, collected in a trial of the OX40 agonist ivuxolimab. This TCR was recovered from an adult with an advanced solid tumor such as melanoma, head and neck, liver or kidney cancer. The CDR3 spells CASSPRESTSGRSDEQFF. The CDR3 nucleotides read TGTGCCAGCAGTCCCAGGGAAAGTACTAGCGGGAGATCGGATGAGCAGTTCTTC.